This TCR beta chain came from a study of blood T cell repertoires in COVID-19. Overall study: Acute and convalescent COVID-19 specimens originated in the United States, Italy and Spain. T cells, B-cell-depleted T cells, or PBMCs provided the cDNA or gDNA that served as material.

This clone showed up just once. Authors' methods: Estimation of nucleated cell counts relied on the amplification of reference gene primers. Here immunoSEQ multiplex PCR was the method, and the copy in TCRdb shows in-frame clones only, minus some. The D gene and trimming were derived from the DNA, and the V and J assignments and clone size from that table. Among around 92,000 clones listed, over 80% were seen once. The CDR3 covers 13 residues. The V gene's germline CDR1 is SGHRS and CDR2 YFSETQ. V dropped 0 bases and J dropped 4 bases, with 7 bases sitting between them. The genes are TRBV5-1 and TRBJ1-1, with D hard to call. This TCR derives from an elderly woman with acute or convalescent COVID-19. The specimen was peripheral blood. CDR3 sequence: CASSLAAITEAFF. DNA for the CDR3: TGCGCCAGCAGCTTGGCAGCGATCACTGAAGCTTTCTTT.